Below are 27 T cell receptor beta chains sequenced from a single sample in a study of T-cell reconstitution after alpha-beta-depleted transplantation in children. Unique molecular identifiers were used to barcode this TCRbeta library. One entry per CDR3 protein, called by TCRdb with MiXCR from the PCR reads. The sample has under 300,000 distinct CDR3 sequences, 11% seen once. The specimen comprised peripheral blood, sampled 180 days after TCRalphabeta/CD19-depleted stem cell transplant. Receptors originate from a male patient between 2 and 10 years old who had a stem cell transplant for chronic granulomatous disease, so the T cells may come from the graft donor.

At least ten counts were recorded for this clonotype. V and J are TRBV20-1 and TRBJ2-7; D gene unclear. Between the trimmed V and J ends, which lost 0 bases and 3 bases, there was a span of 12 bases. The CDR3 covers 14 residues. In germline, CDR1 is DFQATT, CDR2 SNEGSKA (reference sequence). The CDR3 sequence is CSARDLGTIYEQYF. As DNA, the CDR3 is TGCAGTGCTAGAGACCTTGGCACCATCTACGAGCAGTACTTC.

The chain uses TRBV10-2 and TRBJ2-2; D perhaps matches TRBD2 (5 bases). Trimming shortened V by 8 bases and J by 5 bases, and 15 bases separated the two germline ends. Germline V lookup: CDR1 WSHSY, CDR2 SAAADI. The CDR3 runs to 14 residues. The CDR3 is CASLRGSGTGELFF. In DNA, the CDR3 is TGCGCCAGCCTTCGAGGGTCGGGAACCGGGGAGCTGTTTTTT.

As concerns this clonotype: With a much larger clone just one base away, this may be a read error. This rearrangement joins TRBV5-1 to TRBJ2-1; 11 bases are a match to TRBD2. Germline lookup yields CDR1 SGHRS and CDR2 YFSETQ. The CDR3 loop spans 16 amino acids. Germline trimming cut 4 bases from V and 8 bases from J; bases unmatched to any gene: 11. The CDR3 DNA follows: TGCGCCAGCAGCCCGGAAGAGACTAGCGGGGCCTATGAGCAGTTCTTC. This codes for CASSPEETSGAYEQFF.

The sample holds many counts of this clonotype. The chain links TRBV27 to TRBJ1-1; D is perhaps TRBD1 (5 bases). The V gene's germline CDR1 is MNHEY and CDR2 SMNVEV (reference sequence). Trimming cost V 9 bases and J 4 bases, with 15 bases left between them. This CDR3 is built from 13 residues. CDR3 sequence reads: CARSLGGSTEAFF. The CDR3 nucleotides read TGTGCCAGGTCCTTGGGGGGGAGCACTGAAGCTTTCTTT.

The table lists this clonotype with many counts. DNA of the CDR3: TGTGCCAGTAGTATCGTGGGAGGGCCGGCGAATGAGCAGTTCTTC. This sequence encodes CASSIVGGPANEQFF. The chain joins TRBV19 to TRBJ2-1; 7 bases match TRBD2. From germline, CDR1 is LNHDA and CDR2 SQIVND (reference sequence). CDR3 length equals 15 residues. V lost 3 bases to trimming and J lost 7 bases; unmatched junction nucleotides: 9. The full variable domain, completed using reference TRBV19 and TRBJ2-1, is DGGITQSPKYLFRKEGQNVTLSCEQNLNHDAMYWYRQDPGQGLRLIYYSQIVNDFQKGDIAEGYSVSREKKESFPLTVTSAQKNPTAFYLCASSIVGGPANEQFFGPGTRLTVL.

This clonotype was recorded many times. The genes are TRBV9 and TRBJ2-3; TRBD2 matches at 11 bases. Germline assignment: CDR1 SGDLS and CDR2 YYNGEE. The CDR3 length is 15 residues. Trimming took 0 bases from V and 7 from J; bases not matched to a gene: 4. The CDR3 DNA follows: TGTGCCAGCAGCGTAGATCTAGCGGGGGGATATACGCAGTATTTT. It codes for CASSVDLAGGYTQYF.

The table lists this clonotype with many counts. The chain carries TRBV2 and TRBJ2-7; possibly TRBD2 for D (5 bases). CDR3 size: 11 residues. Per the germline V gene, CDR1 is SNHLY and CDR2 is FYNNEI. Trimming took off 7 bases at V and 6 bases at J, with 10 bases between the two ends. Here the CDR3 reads CASKTGSEQYF. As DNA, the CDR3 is TGTGCCAGCAAGACGGGGTCCGAGCAGTACTTC.

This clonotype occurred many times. The chain's CDR3 is CASCKTGHMNTEAFF. The CDR3 coding sequence is TGTGCCAGCTGTAAAACGGGACATATGAACACTGAAGCTTTCTTT. The rearrangement joins TRBV6-1 to TRBJ1-1; TRBD1 is a possible D gene (6 bases). The V gene lost 8 bases and the J gene lost 0 bases, with 16 bases spanning the gap. Germline V CDR1 and CDR2: MNHNS, SASEGT. The CDR3 contains 15 residues.

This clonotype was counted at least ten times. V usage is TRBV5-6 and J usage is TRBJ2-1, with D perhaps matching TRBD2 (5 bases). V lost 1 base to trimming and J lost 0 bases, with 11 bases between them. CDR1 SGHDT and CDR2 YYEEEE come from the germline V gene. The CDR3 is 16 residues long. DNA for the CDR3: TGTGCCAGCAGCTTGAGCGGCTACCGCTCCTACAATGAGCAGTTCTTC. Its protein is CASSLSGYRSYNEQFF.

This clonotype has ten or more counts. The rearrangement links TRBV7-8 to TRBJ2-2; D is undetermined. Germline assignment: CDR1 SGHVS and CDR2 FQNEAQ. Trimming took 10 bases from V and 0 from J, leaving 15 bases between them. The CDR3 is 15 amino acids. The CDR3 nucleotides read TGTGCCACAGCAAGGATAGCTACGAACACCGGGGAGCTGTTTTTT. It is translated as CATARIATNTGELFF. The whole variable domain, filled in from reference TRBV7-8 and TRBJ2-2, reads GAGVSQSPRYKVAKRGQDVALRCDPISGHVSLFWYQQALGQGPEFLTYFQNEAQLDKSGLPSDRFFAERPEGSVSTLKIQRTQQEDSAVYLCATARIATNTGELFFGEGSRLTVL.

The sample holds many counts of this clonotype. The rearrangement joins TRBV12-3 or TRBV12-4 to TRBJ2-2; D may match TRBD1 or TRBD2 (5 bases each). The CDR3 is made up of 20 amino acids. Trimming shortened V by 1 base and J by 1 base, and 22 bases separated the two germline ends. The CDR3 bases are TGTGCCAGCAGTTTAGAGCGTGGCGTGGGGGTGGCAGGGAACACCGGGGAGCTGTTTTTT. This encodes CASSLERGVGVAGNTGELFF.

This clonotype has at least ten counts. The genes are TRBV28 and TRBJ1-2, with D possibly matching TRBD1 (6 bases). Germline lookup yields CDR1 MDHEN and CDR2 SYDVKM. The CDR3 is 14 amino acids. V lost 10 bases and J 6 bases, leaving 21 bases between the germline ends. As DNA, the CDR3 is TGTGCCACCCCAGATGGGGGCACCCTCCATGGCTACACCTTC. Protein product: CATPDGGTLHGYTF.

The CDR3 here is CASSYSGIQETQYF. In DNA form, the CDR3 reads TGTGCCAGCAGCTACTCAGGGATCCAAGAGACCCAGTACTTC. The rearrangement uses TRBV7-3 and TRBJ2-5; tentative D call: TRBD1 (5 bases). The CDR3 length is 14 residues. Germline lookup yields CDR1 SGHTA and CDR2 FQGTGA. Between the trimmed V and J ends, which lost 4 bases and 1 base, there was a span of 10 bases.

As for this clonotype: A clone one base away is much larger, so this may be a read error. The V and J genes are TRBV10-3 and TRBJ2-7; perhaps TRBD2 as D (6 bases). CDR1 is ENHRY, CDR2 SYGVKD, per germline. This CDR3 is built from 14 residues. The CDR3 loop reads CSIRREHGAYEQYF. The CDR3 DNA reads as TGTTCCATCAGGAGGGAACATGGGGCCTACGAGCAGTACTTC.

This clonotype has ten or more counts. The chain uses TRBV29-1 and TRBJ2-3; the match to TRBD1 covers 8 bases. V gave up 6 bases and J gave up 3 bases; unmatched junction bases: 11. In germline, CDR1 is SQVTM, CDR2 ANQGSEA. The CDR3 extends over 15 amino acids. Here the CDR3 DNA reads TGCAGCGTCAAGGAGGACAGGGTTAGAACAGATACGCAGTATTTT. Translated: CSVKEDRVRTDTQYF.

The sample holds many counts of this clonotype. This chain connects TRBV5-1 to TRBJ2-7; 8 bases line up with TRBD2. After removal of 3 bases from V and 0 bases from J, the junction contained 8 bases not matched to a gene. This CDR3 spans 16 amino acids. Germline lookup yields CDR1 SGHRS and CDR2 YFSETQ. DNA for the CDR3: TGCGCCAGCAGCTCGGGGGGGGCTAGCGGCTCCTACGAGCAGTACTTC. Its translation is CASSSGGASGSYEQYF.

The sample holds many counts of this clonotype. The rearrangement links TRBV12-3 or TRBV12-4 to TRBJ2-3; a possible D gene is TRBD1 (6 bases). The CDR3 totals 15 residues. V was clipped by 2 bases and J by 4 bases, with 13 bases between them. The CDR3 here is CASSLWQGMSDTQYF. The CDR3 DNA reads TGTGCCAGCAGTTTATGGCAGGGGATGTCAGATACGCAGTATTTT.

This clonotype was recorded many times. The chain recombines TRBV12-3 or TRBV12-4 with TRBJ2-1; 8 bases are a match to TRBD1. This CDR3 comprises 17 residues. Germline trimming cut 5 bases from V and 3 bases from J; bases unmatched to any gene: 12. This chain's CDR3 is CASSPPIWDRNYNEQFF. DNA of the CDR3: TGTGCCAGCAGTCCACCCATTTGGGACAGGAACTACAATGAGCAGTTCTTC.

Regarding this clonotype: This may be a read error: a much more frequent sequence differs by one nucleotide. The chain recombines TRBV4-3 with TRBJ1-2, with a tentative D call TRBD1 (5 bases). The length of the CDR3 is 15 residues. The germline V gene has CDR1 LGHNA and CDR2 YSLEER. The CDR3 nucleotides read TGCGCCAGCAGCCAGATCCGACAGCGCGACCATGGCGACACCTTC. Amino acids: CASSQIRQRDHGDTF.

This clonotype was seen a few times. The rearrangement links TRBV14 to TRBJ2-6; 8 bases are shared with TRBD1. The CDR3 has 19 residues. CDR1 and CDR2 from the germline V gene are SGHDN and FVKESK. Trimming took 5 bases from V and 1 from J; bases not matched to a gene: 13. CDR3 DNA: TGTGCCAGCAGCTCCTACTTCGGGACAGGTTCTTCTGGGGCCAACGTCCTGACTTTC. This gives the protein CASSSYFGTGSSGANVLTF.

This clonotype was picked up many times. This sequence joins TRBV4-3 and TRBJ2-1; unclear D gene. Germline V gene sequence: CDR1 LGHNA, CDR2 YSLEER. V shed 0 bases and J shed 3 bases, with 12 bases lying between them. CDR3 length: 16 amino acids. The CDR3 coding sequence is TGCGCCAGCAGCCAAGATAGAGGCTTTTTCTACAATGAGCAGTTCTTC. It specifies CASSQDRGFFYNEQFF.

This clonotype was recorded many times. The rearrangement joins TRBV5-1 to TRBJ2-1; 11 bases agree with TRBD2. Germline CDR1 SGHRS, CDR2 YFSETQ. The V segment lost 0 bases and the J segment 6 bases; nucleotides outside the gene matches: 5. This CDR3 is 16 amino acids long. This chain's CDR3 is CASSLGQLAGANEQFF. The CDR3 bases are TGCGCCAGCAGCTTGGGACAACTAGCGGGAGCCAATGAGCAGTTCTTC.

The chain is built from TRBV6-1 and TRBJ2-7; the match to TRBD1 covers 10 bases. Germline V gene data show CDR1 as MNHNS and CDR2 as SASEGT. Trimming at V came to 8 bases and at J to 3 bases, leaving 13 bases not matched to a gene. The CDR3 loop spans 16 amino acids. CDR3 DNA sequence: TGTGCCAGCGGTGCCCTTCCCGGGACAGGGGACTACGAGCAGTACTTC. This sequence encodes CASGALPGTGDYEQYF.

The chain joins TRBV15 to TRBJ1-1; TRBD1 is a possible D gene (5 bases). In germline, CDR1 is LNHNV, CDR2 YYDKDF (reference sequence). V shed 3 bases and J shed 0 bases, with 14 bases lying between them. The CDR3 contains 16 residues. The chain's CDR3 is CATSRELGVMNTEAFF. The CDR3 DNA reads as TGTGCCACCAGCAGGGAGCTGGGGGTAATGAACACTGAAGCTTTCTTT.

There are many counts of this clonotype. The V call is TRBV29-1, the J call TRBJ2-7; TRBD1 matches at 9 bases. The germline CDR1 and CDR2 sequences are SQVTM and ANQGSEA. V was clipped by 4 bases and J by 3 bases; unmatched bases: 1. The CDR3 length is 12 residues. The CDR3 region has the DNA TGCAGCGTTGGGGACAGGGTCTACGAGCAGTACTTC. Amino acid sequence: CSVGDRVYEQYF.

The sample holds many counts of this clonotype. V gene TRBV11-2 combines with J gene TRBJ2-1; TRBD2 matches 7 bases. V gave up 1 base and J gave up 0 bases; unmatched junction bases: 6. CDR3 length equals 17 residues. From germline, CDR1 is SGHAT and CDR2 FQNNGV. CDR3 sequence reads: CASSLGGGTSSYNEQFF. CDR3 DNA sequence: TGTGCCAGCAGCTTAGGGGGGGGGACCAGCTCCTACAATGAGCAGTTCTTC.

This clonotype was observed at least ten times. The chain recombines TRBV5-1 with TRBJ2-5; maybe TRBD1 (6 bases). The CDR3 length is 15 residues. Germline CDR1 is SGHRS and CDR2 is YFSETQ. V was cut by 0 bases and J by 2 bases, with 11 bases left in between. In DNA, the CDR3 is TGCGCCAGCAGCTTGGTAGGACAGTTACAAGAGACCCAGTACTTC. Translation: CASSLVGQLQETQYF.